The 14 T cell receptor beta chains below come from one sample, sequenced in a study of CD8 T cells in Susac syndrome. Random hexamers served to reverse transcribe roughly 0.45 to 1 ug RNA. TCRdb called the immunoSEQ multiplex PCR reads again in MiXCR, with one record for every CDR3 protein. The sample comprises some 100,000 distinct CDR3 sequences, about 93% of which are singletons, and over 0.12% rests with the top ten. The specimen was CD4+ T cells from PBMCs. The receptor source for this set is a human donor in good health.

The J gene is TRBJ2-7, the V gene TRBV5-4; D not resolved. The germline V gene has CDR1 SGHNT and CDR2 YYREEE (reference sequence). V was shortened by 3 bases and J by 2 bases, with 15 bases between the two germline ends. The CDR3 runs to 15 residues. This chain's CDR3 is CASSSADLNPYEQYF. The CDR3 nucleotides read TGTGCCAGCAGCTCCGCCGACCTAAATCCCTACGAGCAGTACTTC. The complete variable domain, with remaining parts taken from reference TRBV5-4 and TRBJ2-7, reads ETGVTQSPTHLIKTRGQQVTLRCSSQSGHNTVSWYQQALGQGPQFIFQYYREEENGRGNFPPRFSGLQFPNYSSELNVNALELDDSALYLCASSSADLNPYEQYFGPGTRLTVT.

J is TRBJ2-3 and V is TRBV14, with D possibly TRBD2 on 6 matching bases. Germline lookup yields CDR1 SGHDN and CDR2 FVKESK. This CDR3 has 16 residues. V lost 4 bases, J lost 5 bases, and 19 bases lay in between. In nucleotides, the CDR3 is TGTGCCAGCAGCCTTTATCATAGCGGAGGTCGAGATACGCAGTATTTT. Its protein product is CASSLYHSGGRDTQYF.

The V call is TRBV6-5, the J call TRBJ2-7; TRBD1 matches 7 bases. The CDR3 is made up of 15 amino acids. Germline loops: CDR1 MNHEY, CDR2 SVGAGI. V shed 8 bases and J 3 bases; nucleotides not matched to a gene: 13. For the CDR3, the DNA is TGTGCCAGCCAGACCGTACCGGGACAGCACTACGAGCAGTACTTC. This encodes CASQTVPGQHYEQYF.

This sequence joins TRBV5-1 and TRBJ2-1, with D unresolved. Trimming removed 4 bases from V and 3 bases from J, with 5 bases in between. This CDR3 spans 12 amino acids. In germline, CDR1 is SGHRS, CDR2 YFSETQ. Written as DNA, the CDR3 is TGCGCCAGCAGCCAGAACTACAATGAGCAGTTCTTC. Translated: CASSQNYNEQFF.

The chain couples TRBV20-1 to TRBJ1-1, with TRBD1 matching over 7 bases. The CDR3 covers 15 residues. V trimming: 5 bases; J trimming: 2 bases; junction bases outside the gene matches: 11. The germline CDR1 and CDR2 sequences are DFQATT and SNEGSKA (reference sequence). Here the CDR3 DNA reads TGCAGTGCTGCGAAATTACAGGGGTTAAACACTGAAGCTTTCTTT. Amino acids: CSAAKLQGLNTEAFF.

The rearrangement joins TRBV20-1 to TRBJ1-1; D is unclear. The CDR3 spans 13 residues. V was clipped by 3 bases and J by 10 bases, with 18 bases between them. Germline-derived CDR1 and CDR2 are DFQATT and SNEGSKA (reference sequence). CDR3 nucleotide sequence: TGCAGTGCTAGGCGTGAGGGCGGTGGCGGAGCTTTCTTT. Protein sequence: CSARREGGGGAFF.

This chain uses TRBV15 with TRBJ2-3, with D possibly being TRBD1 or TRBD2 (5 bases each). In germline, CDR1 is LNHNV, CDR2 YYDKDF (reference sequence). The V gene lost 9 bases and the J gene lost 3 bases, with 25 bases spanning the gap. The CDR3 loop spans 17 amino acids. The CDR3 here is CATRGPQTSPRTDTQYF. DNA of the CDR3: TGTGCCACTAGGGGACCCCAGACATCCCCGAGGACAGATACGCAGTATTTT.

The chain combines TRBV14 with TRBJ2-5, with D perhaps matching TRBD1 (6 bases). The V end lost 2 bases, the J end lost 4 bases, and 11 bases lay between the germline ends. This CDR3 is built from 14 residues. In germline, CDR1 is SGHDN, CDR2 FVKESK. The DNA for the CDR3 is TGTGCCAGCAGCCAACGGACAGTCCCAGAGACCCAGTACTTC. It translates to CASSQRTVPETQYF.

J is TRBJ1-2 and V is TRBV7-9; D gene unclear. Per germline, CDR1 SEHNR and CDR2 FQNEAQ (reference sequence). V dropped 7 bases and J dropped 3 bases, with 18 bases sitting between them. The CDR3 consists of 15 residues. CDR3 protein: CASNKREAADYGYTF. CDR3 sequence (DNA): TGTGCCAGCAATAAGAGAGAGGCAGCTGACTATGGCTACACCTTC.

The genes are TRBV6-2 or TRBV6-3 and TRBJ2-7; D gene unclear. Germline V gives CDR1 MNHEY, CDR2 SVGEGT. This CDR3 is built from 16 residues. The V end was cut by 9 bases, the J end by 2 bases, with 23 bases between. The CDR3 DNA reads as TGTGCCAGTGTCGCAACCTCGTCGCGGCCGGCCTACGAGCAGTACTTC. Amino acids: CASVATSSRPAYEQYF.

The chain employs TRBV20-1 and TRBJ2-3; the D is unclear. Trimming shortened V by 0 bases and J by 4 bases, and 14 bases separated the two germline ends. The length of the CDR3 is 15 residues. The V gene's germline CDR1 is DFQATT and CDR2 SNEGSKA (reference sequence). CDR3 protein: CSARDLDGVADTQYF. CDR3 sequence (DNA): TGCAGTGCTAGAGATCTTGATGGGGTCGCAGATACGCAGTATTTT.

V is TRBV5-1 and J is TRBJ2-3; D is possibly TRBD2 (5 bases). Germline V lookup: CDR1 SGHRS, CDR2 YFSETQ. V lost 1 base, J lost 2 bases, and 8 bases lay in between. The CDR3 has 14 residues. CDR3 coding DNA: TGCGCCAGCAGCTTGTCTGACTACACAGATACGCAGTATTTT. It translates to CASSLSDYTDTQYF.

This clonotype came up once. This CDR3 is CSARVAGVTDTQYF. The CDR3 nucleotides read TGCAGTGCTAGAGTAGCGGGAGTCACAGATACGCAGTATTTT. The chain has TRBV20-1 and TRBJ2-3; 9 bases agree with TRBD2. V trimming: 1 base; J trimming: 2 bases; junction bases outside the gene matches: 1. Germline V lookup: CDR1 DFQATT, CDR2 SNEGSKA (reference sequence). The CDR3 extends over 14 amino acids.

V is TRBV4-2 and J is TRBJ1-2, with a weak D call TRBD1 (5 bases). CDR3 length: 16 amino acids. CDR1 and CDR2 (germline): LGHNA, YNFKEQ. V was shortened by 0 bases and J by 3 bases, with 14 bases between the two germline ends. The CDR3 bases are TGTGCCAGCAGCCAAGAGCCAGGGAATACTTACTATGGCTACACCTTC. It specifies CASSQEPGNTYYGYTF.